Described below is a single T cell receptor beta chain sequence and its context. Repertoires were generated with immunoSEQ multiplex PCR, while TCRdb's copy carries only in-frame clones and drops some. The repertoire consists of roughly 220,000 clones, with 88% occurring once and the leading ten covering under 15%. This entry is derived from a study of blood T cell repertoires in COVID-19. The germline V and J ends were trimmed by 6 bases and 4 bases, with 19 bases remaining between them. The germline V gene has CDR1 MNHEY and CDR2 SMNVEV (reference sequence). The CDR3 totals 16 residues. This receptor was identified in a woman between 50 and 59 years old with acute COVID-19. This chain joins TRBV27 and TRBJ2-1, with D tentatively TRBD2 (7 bases). The sample taken for sequencing was PBMCs or T cells enriched from blood (not recorded which). The CDR3 reads CASSRAGAQPYNEQFF. CDR3 coding DNA: TGTGCCAGCAGCCGGGCGGGGGCGCAACCTTACAATGAGCAGTTCTTC.